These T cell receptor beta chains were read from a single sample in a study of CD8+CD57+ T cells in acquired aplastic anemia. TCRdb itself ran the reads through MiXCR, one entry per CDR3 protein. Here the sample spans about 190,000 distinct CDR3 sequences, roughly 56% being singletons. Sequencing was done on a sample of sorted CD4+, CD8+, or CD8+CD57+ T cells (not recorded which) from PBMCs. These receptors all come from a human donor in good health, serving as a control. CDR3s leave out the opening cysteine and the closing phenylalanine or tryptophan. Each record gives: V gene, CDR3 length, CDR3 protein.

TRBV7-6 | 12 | ASSQVLGSYEQY
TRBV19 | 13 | ASSRTSGRDYEQY
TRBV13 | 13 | ASSFLAGGSYEQY
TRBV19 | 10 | ASGQYQETQH
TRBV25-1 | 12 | ASTPDREGEKLF
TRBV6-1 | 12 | ASILDRASEKLF
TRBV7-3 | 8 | ASSGSPLH
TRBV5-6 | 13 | ASRVSGGANNEQF
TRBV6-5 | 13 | ASTFLQGARTEAF
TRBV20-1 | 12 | SASGAGDQVEQY
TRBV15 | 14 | ATSTGTGGTTETQY
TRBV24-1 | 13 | ATSDPGQGHYEQY
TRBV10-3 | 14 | AISQVGRSSYNEQF